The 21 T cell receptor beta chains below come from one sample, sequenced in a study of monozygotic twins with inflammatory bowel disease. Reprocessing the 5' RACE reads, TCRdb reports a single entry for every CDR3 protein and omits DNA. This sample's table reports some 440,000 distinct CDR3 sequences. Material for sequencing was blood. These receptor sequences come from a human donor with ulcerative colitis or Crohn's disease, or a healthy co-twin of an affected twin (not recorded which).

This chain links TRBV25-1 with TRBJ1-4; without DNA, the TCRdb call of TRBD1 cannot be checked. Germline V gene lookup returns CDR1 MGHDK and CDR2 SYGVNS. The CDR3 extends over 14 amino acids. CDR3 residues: CTSGLAGTGEKLFF.

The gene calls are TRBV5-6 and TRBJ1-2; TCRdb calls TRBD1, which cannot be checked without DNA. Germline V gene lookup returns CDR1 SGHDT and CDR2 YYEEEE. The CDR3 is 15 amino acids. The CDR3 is CASSFARQASLGYTF.

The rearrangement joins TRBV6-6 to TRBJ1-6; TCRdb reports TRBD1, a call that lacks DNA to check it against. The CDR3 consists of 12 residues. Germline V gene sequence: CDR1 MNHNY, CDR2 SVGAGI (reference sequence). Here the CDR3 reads CASRKGAEALHF.

The CDR3 region is CASSFSQGKNQPQHF. The chain uses TRBV12-3 or TRBV12-4 and TRBJ1-5; TCRdb selects TRBD1, and the lack of DNA leaves this call unchecked. The CDR3 runs 15 residues.

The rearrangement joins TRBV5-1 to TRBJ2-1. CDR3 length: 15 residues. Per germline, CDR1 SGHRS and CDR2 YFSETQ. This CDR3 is CASRSDEGSYNEQFF.

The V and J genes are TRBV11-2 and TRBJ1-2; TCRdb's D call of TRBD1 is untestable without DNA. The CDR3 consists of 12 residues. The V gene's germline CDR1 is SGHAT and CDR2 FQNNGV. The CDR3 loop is CASSHPGGGYTF.

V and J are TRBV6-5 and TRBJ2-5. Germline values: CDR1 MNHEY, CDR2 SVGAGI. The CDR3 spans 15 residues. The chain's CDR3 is CASSYSNGAQETQYF.

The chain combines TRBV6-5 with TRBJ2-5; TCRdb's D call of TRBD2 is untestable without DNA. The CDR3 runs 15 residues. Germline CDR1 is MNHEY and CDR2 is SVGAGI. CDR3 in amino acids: CASSYLLGTSETQYF.

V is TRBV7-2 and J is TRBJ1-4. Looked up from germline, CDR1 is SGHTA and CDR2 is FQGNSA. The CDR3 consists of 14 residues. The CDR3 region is CASSFGQSNEKLFF.

This CDR3 reads CASSKKVSGTEAFF. V usage is TRBV11-1 and J usage is TRBJ1-1. CDR3 length: 14 residues. Germline assignment: CDR1 SGHAT and CDR2 FQDESV (reference sequence).

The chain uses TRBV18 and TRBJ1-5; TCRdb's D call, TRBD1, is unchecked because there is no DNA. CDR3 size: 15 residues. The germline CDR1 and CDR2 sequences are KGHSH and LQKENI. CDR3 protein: CASSWTGSSGQPQHF.

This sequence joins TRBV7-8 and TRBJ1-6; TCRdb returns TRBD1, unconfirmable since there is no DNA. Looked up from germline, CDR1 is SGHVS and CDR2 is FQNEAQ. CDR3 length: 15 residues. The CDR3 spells CASSPGRGTAQALHF. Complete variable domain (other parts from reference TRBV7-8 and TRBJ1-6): GAGVSQSPRYKVAKRGQDVALRCDPISGHVSLFWYQQALGQGPEFLTYFQNEAQLDKSGLPSDRFFAERPEGSVSTLKIQRTQQEDSAVYLCASSPGRGTAQALHFGNGTRLTVT.

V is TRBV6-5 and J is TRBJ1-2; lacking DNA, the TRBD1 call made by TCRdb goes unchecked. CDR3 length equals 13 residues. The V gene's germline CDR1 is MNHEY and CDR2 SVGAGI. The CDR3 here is CASSRQGGDGYTF.

CDR3 sequence: CASSLVSGLSYEQYF. The chain recombines TRBV5-5 with TRBJ2-7. This CDR3 is built from 15 residues. Germline values: CDR1 SGHKS, CDR2 YYEKEE (reference sequence).

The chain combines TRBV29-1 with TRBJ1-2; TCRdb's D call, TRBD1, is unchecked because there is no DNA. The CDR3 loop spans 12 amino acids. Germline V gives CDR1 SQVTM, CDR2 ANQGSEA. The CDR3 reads CSARQGDYGYTF. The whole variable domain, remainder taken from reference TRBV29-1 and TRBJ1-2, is SAVISQKPSRDICQRGTSLTIQCQVDSQVTMMFWYRQQPGQSLTLIATANQGSEATYESGFVIDKFPISRPNLTFSTLTVSNMSPEDSSIYLCSARQGDYGYTFGSGTRLTVV.

This CDR3 is CASSLFQPSGTGELFF. The V and J genes are TRBV5-6 and TRBJ2-2; TCRdb's assignment of TRBD2 cannot be checked, as there is no DNA. The length of the CDR3 is 16 residues. Germline V gene data show CDR1 as SGHDT and CDR2 as YYEEEE.

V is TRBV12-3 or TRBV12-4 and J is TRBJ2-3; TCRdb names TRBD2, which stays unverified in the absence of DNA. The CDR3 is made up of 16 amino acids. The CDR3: CASSFVAGGPTDTQYF.

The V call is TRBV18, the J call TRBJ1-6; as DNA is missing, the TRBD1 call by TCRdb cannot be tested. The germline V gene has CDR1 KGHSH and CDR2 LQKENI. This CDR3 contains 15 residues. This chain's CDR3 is CASSTDRANNSPLHF.

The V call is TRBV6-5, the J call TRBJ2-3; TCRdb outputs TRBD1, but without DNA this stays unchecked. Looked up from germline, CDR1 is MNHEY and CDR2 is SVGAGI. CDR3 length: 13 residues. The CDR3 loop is CASTSRETDTQYF.

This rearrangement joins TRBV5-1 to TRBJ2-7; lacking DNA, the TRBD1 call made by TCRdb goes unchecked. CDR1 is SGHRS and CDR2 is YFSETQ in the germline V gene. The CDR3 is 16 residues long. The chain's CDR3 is CASSWSRGDGSYEQYF.

The CDR3 protein is CAIKSEQNTDTQYF. The V and J genes are TRBV10-3 and TRBJ2-3. The CDR3 runs to 14 residues. The germline V gene encodes CDR1 ENHRY and CDR2 SYGVKD.